A single sample gave rise to the 27 T cell receptor beta chains below, sequenced in a study of OX40 agonist ivuxolimab in advanced cancers. The table came from immunoSEQ multiplex PCR; TCRdb's copy has only in-frame clones and leaves some out. The sample lists 50,000 to 70,000 clones; around nine tenths were seen once. The sample consisted of CD4+ or CD8+ T cells sorted from blood, taken in a trial of the OX40 agonist ivuxolimab. Receptors originate from an adult with an advanced solid tumor such as melanoma, head and neck, liver or kidney cancer.

The CDR3 DNA is TGCGCCAGCAGCGTTACAGGGGGCGATTCTGGAAACACCATATATTTT. Its protein is CASSVTGGDSGNTIYF. V and J are TRBV5-1 and TRBJ1-3; 9 bases are shared with TRBD1. CDR1 is SGHRS, CDR2 YFSETQ, per germline. After removal of 4 bases from V and 1 base from J, the junction contained 6 bases not matched to a gene. The CDR3 runs to 16 residues.

This clone was counted once. This rearrangement joins TRBV19 to TRBJ2-4; D is undetermined. The germline gives CDR1 LNHDA, CDR2 SQIVND (reference sequence). CDR3 length: 16 residues. Deletions cut 5 bases from V and 10 bases from J, with 24 bases between. CDR3 in DNA: TGTGCCAGTAGTTCCCCGCCGGAAGGAGTCTCCGCGATTCAGTACTTC. Amino acid sequence: CASSSPPEGVSAIQYF.

V usage is TRBV5-1 and J usage is TRBJ2-1; TRBD1 aligns across 11 bases. Germline V CDR1 and CDR2: SGHRS, YFSETQ. The ends lost 0 bases at V and 9 bases at J; junction bases unmatched: 5. The CDR3 is 15 amino acids. CDR3 nucleotide sequence: TGCGCCAGCAGCTTGGAGGACAGGGGGCAGGGTGAGCAGTTCTTC. This gives the protein CASSLEDRGQGEQFF.

This clone was seen more than once but under ten times. The V gene is TRBV7-2, the J gene TRBJ2-3; weak D call: TRBD2 (7 bases). Germline values: CDR1 SGHTA, CDR2 FQGNSA. V was shortened by 6 bases and J by 5 bases, with 24 bases between the two germline ends. This CDR3 is built from 17 residues. CDR3 nucleotides: TGTGCCAGCAGGCCCAAATCGGGGACTAAGGACAGAGATACGCAGTATTTT. Translation: CASRPKSGTKDRDTQYF.

This chain uses TRBV10-3 with TRBJ1-5, with D hard to call. The CDR3 is made up of 15 amino acids. Germline V gene lookup returns CDR1 ENHRY and CDR2 SYGVKD. V shed 0 bases and J shed 7 bases, with 13 bases lying between them. The CDR3 nucleotides read TGTGCCATCAGTGAGTCTCGGGGAGGAAGCCAGCCCCAGCATTTT. It yields the protein CAISESRGGSQPQHF.

Only one count was recorded for this clone. This rearrangement joins TRBV10-2 to TRBJ1-1; D unresolved. V lost 4 bases and J lost 7, with 10 bases in between. Per germline, CDR1 WSHSY and CDR2 SAAADI. CDR3 length: 12 amino acids. The CDR3 region is CASSVGRFEAFF. Here the CDR3 DNA reads TGCGCCAGCAGTGTAGGGAGGTTTGAAGCTTTCTTT.

The genes are TRBV2 and TRBJ2-1; 10 bases line up with TRBD2. CDR1 and CDR2 from the germline V gene are SNHLY and FYNNEI. The CDR3 has 17 residues. The trim removed 5 bases at V and 0 bases at J, leaving 7 bases unmatched. CDR3 DNA: TGTGCCAGCAGTCGACGACTAGCGGGTAGCTCCTACAATGAGCAGTTCTTC. Encoded protein: CASSRRLAGSSYNEQFF.

The V and J genes are TRBV6-5 and TRBJ2-1; TRBD1 agrees at 7 bases. Germline V gene data show CDR1 as MNHEY and CDR2 as SVGAGI. The CDR3 length is 15 residues. V shed 5 bases, J shed 8 bases, and the junction held 12 bases outside the gene matches. This CDR3 reads CASSPGDSGHHEQFF. CDR3 nucleotide sequence: TGTGCCAGCAGTCCCGGGGACAGTGGTCATCATGAGCAGTTCTTC.

V is TRBV4-1 and J is TRBJ1-4; 8 nucleotides align to TRBD1. The CDR3 totals 17 residues. Looked up from germline, CDR1 is MGHRA and CDR2 is YSYEKL. V was clipped by 0 bases and J by 7 bases; unmatched bases: 10. CDR3 loop: CASSQESRQGFVEKLFF. CDR3 in DNA: TGCGCCAGCAGCCAAGAATCGCGACAGGGGTTTGTTGAAAAACTGTTTTTT.

V is TRBV6-1 and J is TRBJ1-5; 9 bases align to TRBD1. Germline CDR1 and CDR2: MNHNS and SASEGT. J lost 7 bases, V lost 6 bases, and 7 bases had no gene match. The CDR3 is 14 amino acids. The CDR3 nucleotides are TGTGCCAGCAGGGAGGACAGGGGTGGCCAGCCCCAGCATTTT. Its translation is CASREDRGGQPQHF.

The genes are TRBV5-1 and TRBJ1-5, with unresolved D. This CDR3 has 17 residues. CDR1 and CDR2 (germline): SGHRS, YFSETQ. V gave up 1 base and J gave up 3 bases, with 17 bases separating them. The CDR3 protein is CASSLRVADQNNQPQHF. The CDR3 DNA reads TGCGCCAGCAGCTTGCGTGTGGCAGACCAAAACAATCAGCCCCAGCATTTT.

This chain links TRBV7-3 with TRBJ2-2, with 7 bases lining up with TRBD1. This CDR3 comprises 16 residues. V shed 5 bases, J shed 0 bases, and the junction held 6 bases outside the gene matches. The V gene's germline CDR1 is SGHTA and CDR2 FQGTGA. The CDR3 region is CASSNRGTANTGELFF. The CDR3 DNA follows: TGTGCCAGCAGCAACCGTGGGACAGCGAACACCGGGGAGCTGTTTTTT.

This rearrangement joins TRBV5-6 to TRBJ2-1, with 14 bases aligning to TRBD2. V dropped 4 bases and J dropped 7; count of bases not matched to a gene: 7. The germline V gene encodes CDR1 SGHDT and CDR2 YYEEEE. This CDR3 is built from 16 residues. CDR3 DNA sequence: TGTGCCAGCAGCCGCGGACTAGCGGGGGGCTCAAATGAGCAGTTCTTC. The encoded protein is CASSRGLAGGSNEQFF.

The V and J genes are TRBV27 and TRBJ2-5; D is perhaps TRBD1 (6 bases). The germline gives CDR1 MNHEY, CDR2 SMNVEV (reference sequence). The CDR3 contains 13 residues. The V gene lost 3 bases and the J gene lost 4 bases, with 9 bases spanning the gap. Here the CDR3 reads CASSFTGTETQYF. CDR3 in DNA: TGTGCCAGCAGTTTTACAGGGACAGAGACCCAGTACTTC.

This clone was detected only once. J is TRBJ2-2 and V is TRBV5-1; 9 positions match TRBD1. CDR1 and CDR2 (germline): SGHRS, YFSETQ. The CDR3 extends over 15 amino acids. The V segment lost 1 base and the J segment 7 bases; nucleotides outside the gene matches: 5. For the CDR3, the DNA is TGCGCCAGCAGCTTGCGGACAGGGGAGGTCGGGGAGCTGTTTTTT. The encoded protein is CASSLRTGEVGELFF.

The rearrangement uses TRBV6-5 and TRBJ1-1; D uncertain. The CDR3 length is 13 residues. Trimming removed 5 bases from V and 2 bases from J, with 9 bases in between. CDR1 and CDR2 from the germline V gene are MNHEY and SVGAGI. The CDR3 region is CASSTPYNTEAFF. In DNA form, the CDR3 reads TGTGCCAGCAGTACCCCATACAACACTGAAGCTTTCTTT.

The J gene is TRBJ1-5, the V gene TRBV7-6, with D hard to call. Germline V gene data show CDR1 as SGHVS and CDR2 as FNYEAQ. V was trimmed by 1 base and J by 5 bases, leaving 6 bases between them. CDR3 length: 13 amino acids. The CDR3 here is CASSLGLDQPQHF. The CDR3 bases are TGTGCCAGCAGCTTAGGGCTAGATCAGCCCCAGCATTTT. The variable domain in full, completed from reference TRBV7-6 and TRBJ1-5, reads GAGVSQSPRYKVTKRGQDVALRCDPISGHVSLYWYRQALGQGPEFLTYFNYEAQQDKSGLPNDRFSAERPEGSISTLTIQRTEQRDSAMYRCASSLGLDQPQHFGDGTRLSIL.

Here the CDR3 DNA reads TGTGCCAGCAGTCCTCTTACAGGGGGGATCGGGGAGCTGTTTTTT. It encodes CASSPLTGGIGELFF. The chain is built from TRBV11-3 and TRBJ2-2; 8 bases line up with TRBD1. The CDR3 is made up of 15 amino acids. The J segment lost 7 bases and the V segment lost 6 bases, leaving 10 bases of the junction unmatched. Germline values: CDR1 SGHNT, CDR2 YENEEA.

The chain couples TRBV6-5 to TRBJ1-3; 8 bases line up with TRBD1. Germline CDR1 reads MNHEY; CDR2 reads SVGAGI. The trim removed 7 bases at V and 4 bases at J, leaving 9 bases unmatched. The CDR3 loop spans 15 amino acids. The CDR3 DNA reads as TGTGCCAGCACCATTAACCGGGACAGGGGAAACACCATATATTTT. Amino acids: CASTINRDRGNTIYF.

The chain carries TRBV9 and TRBJ2-3, with a weak D call TRBD2 (5 bases). The CDR3 is 14 amino acids. The ends were cut back, 0 bases at V and 7 bases at J, with 12 bases in the middle. Germline V lookup: CDR1 SGDLS, CDR2 YYNGEE. In DNA form, the CDR3 reads TGTGCCAGCAGCGTAGCAGGAGGCCCGAATACGCAGTATTTT. The encoded protein is CASSVAGGPNTQYF. The whole variable domain, filled in from reference TRBV9 and TRBJ2-3, reads DSGVTQTPKHLITATGQRVTLRCSPRSGDLSVYWYQQSLDQGLQFLIQYYNGEERAKGNILERFSAQQFPDLHSELNLSSLELGDSALYFCASSVAGGPNTQYFGPGTRLTVL.

This clone was seen once. The chain employs TRBV2 and TRBJ2-3; 7 nucleotides line up with TRBD2. J lost 2 bases, V lost 4 bases, and 6 bases had no gene match. This CDR3 region has 15 residues. From germline, CDR1 is SNHLY and CDR2 FYNNEI. The CDR3 coding sequence is TGTGCCAGCAGTGCACCGGGAGGCGCCACAGATACGCAGTATTTT. The encoded protein is CASSAPGGATDTQYF.

This clone was detected only a few times. This chain connects TRBV30 to TRBJ2-7, with D possibly being TRBD1 or TRBD2 (6 bases each). V dropped 2 bases and J dropped 5 bases, with 19 bases sitting between them. Germline CDR1 reads GTSNPN; CDR2 reads SVGIG (reference sequence). The CDR3 runs to 15 residues. CDR3 DNA sequence: TGTGCCTGGAGTCCCGACACAGGGACTGTCCACGAGCAGTACTTC. Its translation: CAWSPDTGTVHEQYF.

J is TRBJ1-1 and V is TRBV19; TRBD1 might be the D (6 bases). Germline CDR1 reads LNHDA; CDR2 reads SQIVND (reference sequence). The CDR3 length is 15 residues. The V end was cut by 7 bases, the J end by 4 bases, with 19 bases between. CDR3 amino acids: CASTPPGGQATEAFF. For the CDR3, the DNA is TGTGCCAGTACCCCCCCGGGGGGACAAGCCACTGAAGCTTTCTTT.

This clone was seen just once. This rearrangement joins TRBV5-1 to TRBJ2-7; D is possibly TRBD1 (6 bases). The germline V and J ends were trimmed by 3 bases and 3 bases, with 13 bases remaining between them. This CDR3 is 14 amino acids long. Germline-derived CDR1 and CDR2 are SGHRS and YFSETQ. DNA of the CDR3: TGCGCCAGCAGCTCCTCCGGACAGAGCTACGAGCAGTACTTC. It yields the protein CASSSSGQSYEQYF.

CDR3 loop: CASSQYGYTF. The CDR3 DNA follows: TGTGCCAGCAGTCAGTATGGCTACACCTTC. The chain carries TRBV28 and TRBJ1-2, with D hard to call. Germline loops: CDR1 MDHEN, CDR2 SYDVKM. CDR3 length equals 10 residues. Trimming pared 5 bases from V and 5 bases from J, leaving 3 bases between.

V and J are TRBV5-8 and TRBJ1-1; D gene unclear. Germline V gives CDR1 SGHTS, CDR2 YDEGEE. The CDR3 is 14 amino acids. V was pared by 0 bases and J by 0 bases, with 6 bases between. CDR3 in DNA: TGTGCCAGCAGCTTGGGACCGGTGAACACTGAAGCTTTCTTT. Translation: CASSLGPVNTEAFF.

Only one count was recorded for this clone. The chain combines TRBV23-1 with TRBJ2-6; no firm D call. TRBV23-1 is marked as an open reading frame, function uncertain. With 3 bases removed from V and 0 bases from J, the gap between germline ends came to 6 bases. This CDR3 has 15 residues. This CDR3 reads CASSHGTSGANVLTF. The DNA for the CDR3 is TGCGCCAGCAGTCATGGAACCTCTGGGGCCAACGTCCTGACTTTC.